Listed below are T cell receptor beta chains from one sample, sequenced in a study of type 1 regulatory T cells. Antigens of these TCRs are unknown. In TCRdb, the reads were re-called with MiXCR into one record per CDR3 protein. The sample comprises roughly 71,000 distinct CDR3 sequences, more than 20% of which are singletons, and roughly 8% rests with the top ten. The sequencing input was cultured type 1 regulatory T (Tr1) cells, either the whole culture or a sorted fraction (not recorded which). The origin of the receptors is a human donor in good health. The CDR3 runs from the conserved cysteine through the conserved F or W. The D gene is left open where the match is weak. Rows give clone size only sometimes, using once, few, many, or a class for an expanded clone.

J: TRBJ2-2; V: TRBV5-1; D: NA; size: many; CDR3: CASSLIWPGELFF; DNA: TGCGCCAGCAGCTTGATTTGGCCCGGGGAGCTGTTTTTT
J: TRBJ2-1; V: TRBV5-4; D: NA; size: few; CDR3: CASRSRDGTYNEQFF; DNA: TGTGCCAGCAGATCCCGGGACGGGACCTACAATGAGCAGTTCTTC
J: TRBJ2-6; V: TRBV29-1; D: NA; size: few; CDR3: CSVVGAGANVLTF; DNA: TGCAGCGTTGTTGGGGCTGGGGCCAACGTCCTGACTTTC
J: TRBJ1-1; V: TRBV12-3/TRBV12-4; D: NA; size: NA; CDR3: CASSLQGGDTEAFF; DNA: TGTGCCAGCAGTCTACAGGGAGGGGACACTGAAGCTTTCTTT
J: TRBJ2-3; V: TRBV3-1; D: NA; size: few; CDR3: CASSQSPSGVTQYF; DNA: TGTGCCAGCAGCCAATCCCCGTCGGGAGTTACGCAGTATTTT
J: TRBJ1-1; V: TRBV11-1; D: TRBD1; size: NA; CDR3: CASSLVQGTNTEAFF; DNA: TGTGCCAGCAGTTTAGTACAGGGGACTAACACTGAAGCTTTCTTT
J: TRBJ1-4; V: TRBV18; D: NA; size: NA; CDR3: CASSPQRISTNEKLFF; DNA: TGTGCCAGCTCACCACAAAGGATCTCAACTAATGAAAAACTGTTTTTT
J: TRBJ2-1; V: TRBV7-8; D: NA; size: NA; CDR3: CASSPQMGSYNEQFF; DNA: TGTGCCAGCAGCCCCCAAATGGGATCCTACAATGAGCAGTTCTTC
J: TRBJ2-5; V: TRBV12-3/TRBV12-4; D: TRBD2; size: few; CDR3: CASSLRGGGHQETQYF; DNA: TGTGCCAGCAGTTTACGGGGGGGAGGGCACCAAGAGACCCAGTACTTC
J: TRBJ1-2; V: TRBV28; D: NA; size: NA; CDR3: CASDAGQGDGYTF; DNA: TGTGCCAGCGATGCGGGACAAGGGGATGGCTACACCTTC
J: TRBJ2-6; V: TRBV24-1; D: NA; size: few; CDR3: CATSDHVTSGANVLTF; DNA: TGTGCCACCAGTGACCATGTAACCTCTGGGGCCAACGTCCTGACTTTC
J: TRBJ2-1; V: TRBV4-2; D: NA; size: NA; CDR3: CASSQEVGEQFF; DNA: TGTGCCAGCAGCCAAGAAGTGGGTGAGCAGTTCTTC
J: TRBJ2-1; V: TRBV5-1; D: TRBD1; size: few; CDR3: CASSLGGTGEAEQFF; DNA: TGCGCCAGCAGCTTGGGCGGGACAGGGGAAGCTGAGCAGTTCTTC
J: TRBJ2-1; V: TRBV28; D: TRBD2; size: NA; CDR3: CASSSPISGRANEQFF; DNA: TGTGCCAGCAGTTCTCCCATTAGCGGGAGGGCCAATGAGCAGTTCTTC
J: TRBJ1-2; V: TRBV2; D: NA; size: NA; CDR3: CASSAQATGVLHGYTF; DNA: TGTGCCAGCAGTGCCCAAGCGACAGGCGTACTCCATGGCTACACCTTC
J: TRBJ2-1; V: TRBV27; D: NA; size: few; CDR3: CASSFAGRSSNEQFF; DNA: TGTGCCAGCAGTTTCGCCGGGAGATCTTCCAATGAGCAGTTCTTC